This T cell receptor (beta chain) was sequenced in a study of blood T cell repertoires in COVID-19. Study summary: Acute-phase and convalescent COVID-19 samples originated in the United States, Italy and Spain.

In the authors' methods: It was from reference gene primer amplification that nucleated cell counts were estimated. Sequencing was performed with immunoSEQ multiplex PCR; in TCRdb, only in-frame clones are kept and a portion is missing. V, J and clone size are those of that table, while D and trimming were read from the DNA. The sample includes some 200,000 clones, about nine tenths seen only once; the top ten take approximately 2.1%. Participants' reported clinical history set cohort assignment. Donors in Cohort 3 counted as recovered after two negative PCRs, clearance, or symptom resolution. The receptor was derived from a woman aged 25 to 45 who had recovered from COVID-19. Source material: PBMCs or T cells enriched from blood (not recorded which).

The DNA for the CDR3 is TGTGCCAGTAGGCAACTTCCATCGAATGAAAAACTGTTTTTT. Translated: CASRQLPSNEKLFF. This chain links TRBV19 with TRBJ1-4; no reliable D call. Germline CDR1 reads LNHDA; CDR2 reads SQIVND (reference sequence). This CDR3 contains 14 residues. V lost 6 bases and J lost 5, with 13 bases in between.